What follows is one T cell receptor beta chain and its context. What antigen it recognizes has not been identified. Base qualities are not at hand, and no much larger clone is one base apart. The cohort comprised fewer than 700 healthy bone marrow donors. Cohort members were all nominally healthy when sampled, although unrecorded immune exposures were likely present. The donor tested CMV seronegative and was one of the 352 seronegative cohort members. Each donor provided a peripheral blood sample, and peripheral blood mononuclear cells were used for TCR beta sequencing. The Qiagen DNeasy Blood Extraction Kit was used to extract genomic DNA from the blood cell samples. The CDR3 holds 19 amino acids from the cysteine to the phenylalanine. The read is trimmed to its CDR3 DNA, 57 bases read in frame from base 1. The germline V gene (reference sequence) sets CDR1 to LNHDA and CDR2 to SQIVND. V trim: 3 bases; J trim: 1 base; unmatched bases: 15.

These data belong to a study of cytomegalovirus exposure and HLA in healthy donors (TCRdb year 2017). Background for the entire study: An earlier analysis of 587 of the donors reported 250 to 300 Gb of sequence data and 90 million to 120 million unique TCR beta sequences obtained from around 170 million T cells. In the later analysis, no new phenotypic data were used to find candidate immune exposures; instead, reliance was placed on TCR beta sequences and their occurrence across donors. Donor age, sex, ethnicity and CMV serostatus were compiled together with the repertoire data. A later genetic analysis used genome-wide SNP genotypes for about 55% of the 666 donors, treating that subset as a discovery cohort. About five DR-DQ haplotypes were treated as single units for association and clustering because of strong linkage in the cohort. A later analysis re-analyzed previously published TCR beta repertoires from 650 to 800 donors and added high-resolution HLA genotyping to study TCR occurrence patterns. HLA typing covered class I and class II loci at four-digit resolution. To predict cytomegalovirus infection status, the study combined high-throughput TCR immunosequencing, statistical association of individual TCRs with disease status, and machine learning. On average, around 230,000 unique TCR beta nucleotide sequences were sequenced per donor among several hundred genotyped donors of the cohort, with around 19% of those sequences being non-productive. The aim of the study was to test whether cataloging public T cell receptors could identify signatures of past pathogen exposure. A separate validation cohort of over a hundred different subjects was used in addition to the approximately 670-subject first cohort. The T cell repertoires of under 700 subjects were profiled by immunosequencing and related to cytomegalovirus serostatus. Among the roughly 400 genotyped donors, approximately 76% belonged to the genetic ancestry cluster associated with self-reported Caucasian donors. The number of donors typed differed by locus, with about 629-640 for A, B, C, DRB1 and DQB1, more than 500 for DQA1, about 610 for DPA1, and some 450 for DPB1. An earlier analysis of around 540 of the donors applied high-throughput TCR beta sequencing to assess whether each TCR beta V gene segment acted as functional or pseudogenic. An early release that covered fewer than 800 HLA-typed donors contained approximately 300 gigabases of sequencing data and around 85 million unique TCR sequences. Every repertoire in the discovery cohort had been generated on one and the same sequencing platform.

Overall study results and their limits: A group of highly shared sequence variants was considered likely to be a technical artifact of the sequencing pipeline. A further reported finding was that TCR beta sequences accurately predicted the HLA-A and HLA-B alleles for most subjects in the first cohort. In vitro tests confirmed that a few of the cytomegalovirus-associated TCR beta chains recognize cytomegalovirus antigens. Linkage disequilibrium might explain the correlated functional status among segregating V segments, but an unknown experimental factor could not be ruled out. At a false discovery rate of 0.05, a later analysis linked 15,000 to 20,000 TCR beta sequences to specific HLA alleles. In a later genetic analysis, a missense DCLRE1C variant was associated with V-gene and J-gene trimming of TCR beta chains, and the association was replicated in an independent cohort. The presence/absence analyses assumed that sequencing depth was roughly uniform across donors, and that assumption may not be true. According to a later analysis, TCR association rates differed among HLA loci, with DRB1 alleles showing the most associated TCRs and HLA-C alleles showing the fewest. A later analysis found that most CMV-associated TCR beta chains appeared HLA-restricted, with HLA associations seemingly driven largely by CMV exposure. Because counts were too low, under 20 rarely observed V segments, including chromosome 9 orphons, were left out of the earlier analysis of roughly 600 of the donors. The authors suggested that the approach could potentially be extended to other disease states and immunological phenotypes. According to a later genetic analysis, donors in an Asian-associated ancestry cluster had fewer N-insertions in productive TCRs than the approximately 650-donor mean. The classifier was reported to diagnose cytomegalovirus status with high specificity and sensitivity in both the original and validation cohorts. While some public TCRs were present in many individuals, most TCR sequences turned up only very rarely across donors. Because some donors lacked HLA typing at each locus, the association tests relied only on the typed subset. In the study, approximately 160 TCR beta chains were listed as associated with cytomegalovirus. In a later analysis, several top co-occurrence clusters were reported to appear linked to parvovirus B19, influenza, CMV and Epstein-Barr virus. In an earlier analysis of more than 500 of the donors, most TCR beta V segments appeared in productive rearrangements about 87% or about 30% of the time, broadly matching IMGT annotations. When HLA alleles, especially DR and DQ, strongly co-occurred, attributing TCR associations to individual alleles was difficult. Some IMGT-functional V segments, including TRBV6-2 and TRBV6-3, could not be distinguished by the 87-base-pair reads and were therefore excluded. Compared with equally common non-associated chains, HLA-associated TCR beta chains in a later analysis were more clonally expanded and had lower generation probabilities. The cohort was sequenced for TCR beta chains only, and without alpha or paired-chain data the features that could be detected were limited. The only immune exposure information available for the cohort was CMV serostatus.

Libraries were constructed by the immunoSEQ multiplex PCR assay. For the multiplex PCR, a mixture combining 60 forward primers for TCR Vbeta segments and 13 reverse primers for TCR Jbeta segments was used. The CDR3 region of rearranged TCR beta genes was amplified from genomic DNA by a multiplex PCR assay. On the Illumina HiSeq System, the amplified TCR beta libraries were sequenced as 87-base-pair reads. In the authors' own workflow: A later analysis tallied around 87 million unique TCR beta chains across the 666 repertoires, and about 10 million of those chains were shared by two or more donors. Raw reads were error-corrected and collapsed into unique sequences by a nearest-neighbor algorithm in which closely related sequences were merged to remove PCR and sequencing errors. Alignment of CDR3 sequences to IMGT reference sequences was used to assign V, D and J gene segments. For a sequence to be retained, a match of at least six nucleotides to both a V gene segment and a J gene segment was required. Rearrangements were called productive when the CDR3 lacked stop codons and stayed in frame with V and J; all others were non-productive. CDR3 was defined by IMGT convention, running from the second conserved V-encoded cysteine to the conserved J-encoded phenylalanine. The earlier analysis of roughly 590 of the donors excluded sequences that lacked an unambiguous match to a single V gene segment. In an earlier analysis of some 590 of the donors, V segments were called functional above 56.7% productive rearrangements and were called segregating when the between-donor standard deviation exceeded 5%. A statistical classification framework was built for diagnosing cytomegalovirus status from the catalog of TCR beta chain sequences. In a later analysis, TCR nucleotide sequences were compared against IMGT/GENE-DB human TR gene sequences so that V and J genes could be assigned. Using the TCRdist pipeline, a later analysis assigned CDR3 sequences along with most-parsimonious VDJ recombination scenarios. In a later analysis, each TCR beta chain was defined by its CDR3 amino acid sequence together with its V-gene family, and reads without a unique V-gene family were excluded. In a later analysis, approximately 590 highly shared, low-generation-probability nucleotide sequences were removed to address suspected cross-contamination and a sequencing artifact. A later analysis calculated a clonal expansion index for each public chain from normalized within-repertoire ranks of inferred template counts. Generation probabilities in a later analysis came from a VDJ recombination model fitted to out-of-frame rearrangements, and those results were checked against IGoR. Hypergeometric tests were used in a later analysis to score TCR-TCR, TCR-HLA and TCR-CMV co-occurrence, with a repertoire-size bias correction applied to the TCR pairs. A later analysis estimated false discovery rates by permuting HLA or CMV assignments 20 times. In a later analysis, co-occurring TCRs were grouped using DBSCAN, with TCRdist sequence similarity added in when clustering inside HLA-allele-positive subsets. For co-occurrence clustering, repertoires with fewer than 30,000 or more than 120,000 public chains were excluded, along with roughly 5 repertoires with anomalous nucleotide sharing. In TCRdb, the immuneACCESS table is reduced to in-frame sequences with V and J assigned. These tables do not hold every clone; where another copy was compared, an unresolved V gene accounts for under half, and the others remain unexplained. V and J calls and clone size are those listed in that table; D and trimming were worked out from the DNA. The table for this sample lists 150,000 to 200,000 clones; 79% of them were counted only once. The top ten clonotypes cover 1.6% of the sample.

Recombination joined TRBV19 with TRBJ1-5; 7 nucleotides in the junction match TRBD1. Material: PBMCs. The receptor's source is a woman aged 45-60 years in good health and CMV-seronegative. The CDR3 corresponds to CASSIPLHRGMASNQPQHF. The sequence in DNA is TGTGCCAGTAGTATCCCCCTCCACAGGGGAATGGCGAGCAATCAGCCCCAGCATTTT.